The subject of this entry is one T cell receptor (beta chain). Antigen: not known. Repertoires were generated with immunoSEQ multiplex PCR, while TCRdb's copy carries only in-frame clones and drops some. This table holds over 150,000 clones, roughly 90% found once. This sample stems from a study of T cell responses to AZD1222 COVID-19 vaccine. Study findings and constraints: Mapped onto spike, vaccine-associated CD4 TCRs spanned it and were dominant at 160-218 and 743-854. Baseline serology detected seropositivity in only a handful of AZD1222 recipients. Donors were chiefly white British, with a greater number of females, and clonal diversity was perhaps underestimated.

Germline CDR1 reads SGHNT; CDR2 reads YYREEE (reference sequence). V was cut by 4 bases and J by 4 bases, with 11 bases left in between. CDR3 length equals 14 residues. J is TRBJ2-2 and V is TRBV5-4, with D perhaps matching TRBD1 (6 bases). This TCR came from an adult in good health. The material was peripheral blood, obtained on day 0 of AZD1222 vaccination. CDR3 nucleotides: TGTGCCAGCAGCGTGAGGGGGACCACCGGGGAGCTGTTTTTT. This sequence encodes CASSVRGTTGELFF.